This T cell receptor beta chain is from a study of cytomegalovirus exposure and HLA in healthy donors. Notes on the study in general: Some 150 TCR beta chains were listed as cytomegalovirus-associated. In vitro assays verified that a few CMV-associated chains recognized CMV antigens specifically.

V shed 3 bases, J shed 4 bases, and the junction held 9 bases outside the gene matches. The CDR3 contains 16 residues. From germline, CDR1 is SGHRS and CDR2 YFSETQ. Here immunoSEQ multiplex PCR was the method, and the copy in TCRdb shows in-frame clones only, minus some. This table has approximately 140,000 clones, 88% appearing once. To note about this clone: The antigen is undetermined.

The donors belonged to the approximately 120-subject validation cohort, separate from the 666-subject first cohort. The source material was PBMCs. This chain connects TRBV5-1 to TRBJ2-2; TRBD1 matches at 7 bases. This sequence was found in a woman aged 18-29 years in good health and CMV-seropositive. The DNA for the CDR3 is TGCGCCAGCAGCTCGACTACAGGGGTTGTCACCGGGGAGCTGTTTTTT. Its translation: CASSSTTGVVTGELFF.